The 27 T cell receptor beta chains given below trace back to one sample, sequenced in a study of beta chain features in type 1 diabetes. The whole isolated RNA underwent reverse transcription, so sequencing captured expressed TCRB transcripts. The data were produced by immunoSEQ multiplex PCR, yet TCRdb's version contains in-frame clones alone and is incomplete. The sample includes roughly 150,000 clones, around 10% seen only once; the top ten take approximately 2%. Sequenced sample: central memory CD4+ T cells from blood. These receptors all stem from a man aged 18 to 30 in good health.

This chain uses TRBV28 with TRBJ1-2; possibly TRBD1 for D (6 bases). V was cut by 5 bases and J by 4 bases, with 20 bases left in between. Germline V lookup: CDR1 MDHEN, CDR2 SYDVKM. The CDR3 consists of 16 residues. For the CDR3, the DNA is TGTGCCAGCAGTCCACCCGCTAGGGGGATTGGCTATGGCTACACCTTC. This gives the protein CASSPPARGIGYGYTF.

J is TRBJ1-2 and V is TRBV9; D gene unclear. This CDR3 has 14 residues. V was pared by 0 bases and J by 4 bases, with 10 bases between. Germline V lookup: CDR1 SGDLS, CDR2 YYNGEE. The CDR3 region has the DNA TGTGCCAGCAGCGTAGAACCAGGAGCCTATGGCTACACCTTC. Its translation is CASSVEPGAYGYTF. Filled out from reference TRBV9 and TRBJ1-2, the complete variable domain reads DSGVTQTPKHLITATGQRVTLRCSPRSGDLSVYWYQQSLDQGLQFLIQYYNGEERAKGNILERFSAQQFPDLHSELNLSSLELGDSALYFCASSVEPGAYGYTFGSGTRLTVV.

This clone came up a few times. The rearrangement joins TRBV5-1 to TRBJ2-5, with D hard to call. V was trimmed by 2 bases and J by 4 bases, leaving 12 bases between them. This CDR3 is built from 14 residues. In germline, CDR1 is SGHRS, CDR2 YFSETQ. CDR3 amino acids: CASSFQVLRETQYF. The CDR3 DNA follows: TGCGCCAGCAGCTTTCAGGTCCTCCGAGAGACCCAGTACTTC.

V gene TRBV6-1 combines with J gene TRBJ1-2; 9 nucleotides match TRBD1. The ends lost 6 bases at V and 4 bases at J; junction bases unmatched: 6. The CDR3 totals 14 residues. Per the germline V gene, CDR1 is MNHNS and CDR2 is SASEGT. The CDR3 bases are TGTGCCAGCAGGGGGACAGGGTCTGGCTATGGCTACACCTTC. As protein: CASRGTGSGYGYTF.

This clone was observed a few times. The rearrangement links TRBV27 to TRBJ1-2; 10 bases agree with TRBD1. Germline V CDR1 and CDR2: MNHEY, SMNVEV (reference sequence). The CDR3 contains 15 residues. Trimming removed 6 bases from V and 2 bases from J; junction bases left unmatched: 6. CDR3 in amino acids: CASSPDRGLNYGYTF. The CDR3 nucleotides read TGTGCCAGCAGCCCCGACAGGGGGCTGAACTATGGCTACACCTTC.

The chain recombines TRBV5-4 with TRBJ1-2, with TRBD1 identical over 10 bases. With 2 bases clipped from V and 9 bases from J, the junction kept 4 bases outside the gene matches. Germline V gene lookup returns CDR1 SGHNT and CDR2 YYREEE (reference sequence). This CDR3 region has 13 residues. The CDR3 loop reads CASSFPGQGRYTF. CDR3 nucleotide sequence: TGTGCCAGCAGCTTTCCGGGACAGGGGCGCTACACCTTC.

The table lists this clone with a few counts. Other DNA sequences in this sample translate to the same CDR3. V is TRBV4-3 and J is TRBJ1-6; 10 bases align to TRBD1. This CDR3 contains 15 residues. V was pared by 1 base and J by 7 bases, with 1 base of the junction left unmatched. The germline V gene encodes CDR1 LGHNA and CDR2 YSLEER. The DNA for the CDR3 is TGCGCCAGCAGCCAAGTGGGACAGGGGAATTCACCCCTCCACTTT. It codes for CASSQVGQGNSPLHF.

Ten or more counts support this clone. V and J are TRBV2 and TRBJ1-1; D gene unclear. Germline loops: CDR1 SNHLY, CDR2 FYNNEI. CDR3 length: 15 residues. V lost 4 bases and J 4 bases, leaving 16 bases between the germline ends. CDR3 loop: CASSGSRGGSTEAFF. Here the CDR3 DNA reads TGTGCCAGCAGTGGAAGTCGGGGTGGAAGCACTGAAGCTTTCTTT.

The rearrangement joins TRBV20-1 to TRBJ2-1, with D possibly matching TRBD2 (5 bases). Germline V gene data show CDR1 as DFQATT and CDR2 as SNEGSKA (reference sequence). Trimming shortened V by 7 bases and J by 7 bases, and 11 bases separated the two germline ends. This CDR3 comprises 11 residues. The CDR3: CSERVLNEQFF. Here the CDR3 DNA reads TGCAGTGAGAGGGTGTTGAATGAGCAGTTCTTC.

The chain is built from TRBV7-2 and TRBJ2-7; TRBD2 might be the D (5 bases). Deletions cut 5 bases from V and 7 bases from J, with 15 bases between. The CDR3 has 13 amino acids. Germline V CDR1 and CDR2: SGHTA, FQGNSA. The CDR3 here is CASSPHPTGEQYF. As DNA, the CDR3 is TGTGCCAGCAGCCCCCACCCCACGGGGGAGCAGTACTTC.

With regard to this clone: Being one base from a much bigger clone, this may be a read error. The V call is TRBV2, the J call TRBJ1-1; D gene uncertain. The CDR3 totals 18 residues. Per germline, CDR1 SNHLY and CDR2 FYNNEI. Trimming took off 10 bases at V and 1 base at J, with 28 bases between the two ends. The CDR3 spells CAITKAHSMSASNTEAFF. Written as DNA, the CDR3 is TGTGCCATCACTAAGGCACACAGTATGAGTGCATCGAACACTGAAGCTTTCTTT.

This clone was found many times. One junction end does not reproduce the germline sequence, and a read error may be involved. The rearrangement uses TRBV6-5 and TRBJ2-7; no definite D call. Germline assignment: CDR1 MNHEY and CDR2 SVGAGI. The CDR3 has 13 residues. CDR3 sequence: CAISVERLGEQYF. In DNA form, the CDR3 reads TGTGCCATCAGTGTGGAACGGCTCGGAGAGCAGTACTTC.

This clone was observed a few times. The V call is TRBV29-1, the J call TRBJ2-2; the D gene is possibly TRBD1 (5 bases). This CDR3 is 14 amino acids long. The germline V and J ends were trimmed by 3 bases and 4 bases, with 12 bases remaining between them. Germline V gene sequence: CDR1 SQVTM, CDR2 ANQGSEA. The CDR3 region is CSVETRTPTGELFF. The CDR3 region has the DNA TGCAGCGTTGAGACAAGGACACCCACCGGGGAGCTGTTTTTT.

The V gene is TRBV25-1, the J gene TRBJ1-4; 8 positions agree with TRBD1. CDR1 is MGHDK, CDR2 SYGVNS, per germline. V lost 3 bases and J lost 3; bases outside the gene matches: 0. The CDR3 has 14 amino acids. The CDR3 DNA reads as TGTGCCAGCAGTGAGACAGGGGCTAATGAAAAACTGTTTTTT. Its translation is CASSETGANEKLFF.

The sample holds a few counts of this clone. The chain has TRBV10-3 and TRBJ1-6; 7 nucleotides agree with TRBD1. Germline lookup yields CDR1 ENHRY and CDR2 SYGVKD. After removal of 10 bases from V and 7 bases from J, the junction contained 7 bases not matched to a gene. The CDR3 runs 13 residues. The CDR3 nucleotides are TGTGCCAGTACCGGGACAGAGAATTCACCCCTCCACTTT. Protein product: CASTGTENSPLHF.

This clone has just a few counts. V usage is TRBV6-4 and J usage is TRBJ1-2; no clear D. Trimming stripped 8 bases from V and 3 bases from J, with 19 bases between. The CDR3 spans 15 residues. Germline V gives CDR1 MRHNA, CDR2 SNTAGT. The CDR3 sequence: CASQMDPSADYGYTF. The CDR3 DNA sequence: TGTGCCAGCCAAATGGACCCGTCTGCGGACTATGGCTACACCTTC.

In its sample, this clone was seen a few times. The genes are TRBV5-1 and TRBJ2-7; 7 bases fit TRBD1. The CDR3 loop spans 13 amino acids. The germline gives CDR1 SGHRS, CDR2 YFSETQ. Trimming at V came to 3 bases and at J to 2 bases, leaving 2 bases not matched to a gene. Here the CDR3 reads CASSSGQTYEQYF. The CDR3 DNA is TGCGCCAGCAGCTCGGGACAGACCTACGAGCAGTACTTC.

The chain combines TRBV4-3 with TRBJ2-5; D remains ambiguous. Germline CDR1 LGHNA, CDR2 YSLEER. The CDR3 totals 17 residues. Between the trimmed V and J ends, which lost 0 bases and 4 bases, there was a span of 18 bases. CDR3 loop: CASSQDFRSIEGETQYF. The CDR3, as DNA: TGCGCCAGCAGCCAAGATTTCCGATCCATCGAAGGAGAGACCCAGTACTTC.

This clone is medium-sized (0.01 to 0.1%). This chain joins TRBV4-3 and TRBJ2-6, with D perhaps matching TRBD1 (5 bases). There are 17 residues in the CDR3. The V and J ends lost 0 bases and 4 bases respectively, with 13 bases between them. CDR1 is LGHNA, CDR2 YSLEER, per germline. CDR3 region: CASSQDLAGMGANVLTF. The CDR3 bases are TGCGCCAGCAGCCAAGATTTGGCAGGGATGGGGGCCAACGTCCTGACTTTC.

This chain connects TRBV7-9 to TRBJ2-7; TRBD2 might be the D (5 bases). The V end lost 2 bases, the J end lost 2 bases, and 22 bases lay between the germline ends. Germline V lookup: CDR1 SEHNR, CDR2 FQNEAQ (reference sequence). The CDR3 extends over 18 amino acids. CDR3 in amino acids: CASSLSSGFAQRTYEQYF. CDR3 bases: TGTGCCAGCAGCTTATCATCGGGATTCGCCCAACGGACCTACGAGCAGTACTTC.

The chain is built from TRBV4-3 and TRBJ2-6; D remains unclear. V was pared by 3 bases and J by 1 base, with 7 bases between. The germline CDR1 and CDR2 sequences are LGHNA and YSLEER. The length of the CDR3 is 15 residues. The CDR3 DNA sequence: TGCGCCAGCAGCCAGTTCGTTTCTGGGGCCAACGTCCTGACTTTC. It yields the protein CASSQFVSGANVLTF.

This clone was observed a handful of times. This rearrangement joins TRBV25-1 to TRBJ1-2; no firm D call. Germline lookup yields CDR1 MGHDK and CDR2 SYGVNS. V gave up 3 bases and J gave up 3 bases, with 11 bases separating them. The CDR3 extends over 14 amino acids. The CDR3 DNA reads TGTGCCAGCAGTGACCCCTTACAAGACTATGGCTACACCTTC. It translates to CASSDPLQDYGYTF.

This clone appeared a few times. This chain joins TRBV27 and TRBJ1-4; D might be TRBD1 (6 bases). Germline lookup yields CDR1 MNHEY and CDR2 SMNVEV (reference sequence). The CDR3 is 14 amino acids. V was trimmed by 10 bases and J by 3 bases, leaving 15 bases between them. The DNA of the CDR3 is TGTGCCACCAGATTCCGGGGGCCTAATGAAAAACTGTTTTTT. It yields the protein CATRFRGPNEKLFF.

This clone occurred a few times. The chain uses TRBV14 and TRBJ2-7; D remains ambiguous. V lost 1 base, J lost 6 bases, and 4 bases lay in between. Looked up from germline, CDR1 is SGHDN and CDR2 is FVKESK. CDR3 length equals 11 residues. The DNA for the CDR3 is TGTGCCAGCAGCCAAGCCTTCGAGCAGTACTTC. This sequence encodes CASSQAFEQYF.

The J gene is TRBJ1-2, the V gene TRBV28; D not certain. The ends were cut back, 2 bases at V and 7 bases at J, with 5 bases in the middle. Germline CDR1 MDHEN, CDR2 SYDVKM. This CDR3 is built from 11 residues. The CDR3 here is CASSLGLGYTF. The CDR3, as DNA: TGTGCCAGCAGTTTAGGCCTTGGCTACACCTTC.

With respect to this clone: Other DNA sequences of this sample code for an identical CDR3. The chain employs TRBV30 and TRBJ2-7; TRBD1 agrees at 7 bases. The CDR3 covers 12 residues. V was clipped by 4 bases and J by 6 bases; unmatched bases: 6. CDR1 and CDR2 from the germline V gene are GTSNPN and SVGIG (reference sequence). CDR3 residues: CAWNHRGGEQYF. The CDR3 DNA reads TGTGCCTGGAATCACAGGGGTGGCGAGCAGTACTTC.

In its sample, this clone was seen a few times. The sample carries other DNA sequences with the same CDR3. This sequence joins TRBV28 and TRBJ2-7, with TRBD1 matching over 8 bases. The V gene end was trimmed by 8 bases and the J gene end by 0 bases; junction bases not matched to a gene: 0. The CDR3 has 12 residues. Germline CDR1 MDHEN, CDR2 SYDVKM. CDR3 loop: CASGQGSYEQYF. As DNA, the CDR3 is TGTGCCAGCGGACAGGGCTCCTACGAGCAGTACTTC.